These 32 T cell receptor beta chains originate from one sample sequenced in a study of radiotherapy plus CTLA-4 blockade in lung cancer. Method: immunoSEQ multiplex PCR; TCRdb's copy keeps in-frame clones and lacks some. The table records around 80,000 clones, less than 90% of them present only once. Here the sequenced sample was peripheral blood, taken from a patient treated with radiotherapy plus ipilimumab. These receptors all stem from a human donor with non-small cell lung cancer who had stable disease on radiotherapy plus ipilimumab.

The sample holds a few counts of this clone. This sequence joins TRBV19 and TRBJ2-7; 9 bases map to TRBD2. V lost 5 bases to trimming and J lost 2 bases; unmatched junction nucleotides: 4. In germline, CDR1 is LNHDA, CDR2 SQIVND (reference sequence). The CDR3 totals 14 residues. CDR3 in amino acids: CASSPSGITYEQYF. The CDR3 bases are TGTGCCAGTAGTCCTAGCGGGATAACCTACGAGCAGTACTTC.

CDR3 residues: CASSENRVFGQPQHF. CDR3 sequence (DNA): TGTGCCAGCAGTGAAAACAGGGTGTTCGGTCAGCCCCAGCATTTT. The rearrangement links TRBV6-1 to TRBJ1-5, with TRBD1 as a possible D gene (6 bases). The CDR3 is 15 residues long. Per germline, CDR1 MNHNS and CDR2 SASEGT. The germline V and J ends were trimmed by 2 bases and 6 bases, with 14 bases remaining between them.

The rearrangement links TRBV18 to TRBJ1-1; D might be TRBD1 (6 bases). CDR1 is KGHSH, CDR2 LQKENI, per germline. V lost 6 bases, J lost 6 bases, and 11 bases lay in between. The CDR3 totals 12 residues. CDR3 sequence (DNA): TGTGCCAGCTCCCCAACAGGGCCTGAAGCTTTCTTT. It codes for CASSPTGPEAFF.

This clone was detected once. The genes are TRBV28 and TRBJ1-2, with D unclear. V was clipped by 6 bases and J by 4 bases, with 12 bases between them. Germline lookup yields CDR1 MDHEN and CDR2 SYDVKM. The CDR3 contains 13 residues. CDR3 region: CASRRTVSYGYTF. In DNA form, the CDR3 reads TGTGCCAGCAGGCGGACGGTCTCCTATGGCTACACCTTC.

CDR3 loop: CASSITTQGDEQYF. The CDR3 nucleotides are TGTGCCAGCAGCATCACAACACAGGGTGACGAGCAGTACTTC. V gene TRBV7-9 combines with J gene TRBJ2-7; D is perhaps TRBD1 (6 bases). V lost 5 bases and J 5 bases, leaving 16 bases between the germline ends. Germline-derived CDR1 and CDR2 are SEHNR and FQNEAQ (reference sequence). This CDR3 has 14 residues.

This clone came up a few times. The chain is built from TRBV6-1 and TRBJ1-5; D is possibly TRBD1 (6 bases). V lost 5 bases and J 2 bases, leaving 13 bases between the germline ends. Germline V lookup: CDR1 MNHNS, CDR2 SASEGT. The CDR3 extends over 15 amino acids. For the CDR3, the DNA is TGTGCCAGCAGTTCAGGGGTAAATGGCAATCAGCCCCAGCATTTT. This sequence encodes CASSSGVNGNQPQHF.

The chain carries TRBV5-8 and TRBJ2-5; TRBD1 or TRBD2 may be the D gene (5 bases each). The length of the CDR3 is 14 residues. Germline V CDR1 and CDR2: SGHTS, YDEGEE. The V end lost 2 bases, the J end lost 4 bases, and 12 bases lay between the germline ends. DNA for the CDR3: TGTGCCAGCAGCTTCCACCCAGGGACAGAGACCCAGTACTTC. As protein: CASSFHPGTETQYF.

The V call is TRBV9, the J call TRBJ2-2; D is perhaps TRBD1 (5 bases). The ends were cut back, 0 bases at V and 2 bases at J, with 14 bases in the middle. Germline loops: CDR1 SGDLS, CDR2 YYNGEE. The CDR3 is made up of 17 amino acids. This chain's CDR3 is CASSVGIGAVNTGELFF. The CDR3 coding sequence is TGTGCCAGCAGCGTAGGAATAGGGGCGGTAAACACCGGGGAGCTGTTTTTT.

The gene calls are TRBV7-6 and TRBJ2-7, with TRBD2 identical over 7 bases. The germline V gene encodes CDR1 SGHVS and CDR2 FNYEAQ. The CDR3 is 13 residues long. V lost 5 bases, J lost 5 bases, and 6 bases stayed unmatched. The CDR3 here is CASSLGGTDEQYF. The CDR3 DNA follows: TGTGCCAGCAGCCTCGGGGGGACGGACGAGCAGTACTTC.

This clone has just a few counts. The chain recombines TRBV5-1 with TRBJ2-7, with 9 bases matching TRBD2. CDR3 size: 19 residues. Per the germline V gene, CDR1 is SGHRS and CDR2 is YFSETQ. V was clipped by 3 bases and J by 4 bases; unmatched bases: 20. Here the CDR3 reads CASSWDGAGGPGNLYEQYF. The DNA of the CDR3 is TGCGCCAGCAGCTGGGACGGGGCGGGGGGGCCTGGTAACTTGTACGAGCAGTACTTC.

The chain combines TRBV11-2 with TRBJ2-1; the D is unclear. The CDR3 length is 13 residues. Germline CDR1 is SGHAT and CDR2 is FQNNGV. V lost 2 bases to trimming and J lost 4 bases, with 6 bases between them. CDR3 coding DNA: TGTGCCAGCAGCTTAATCAGATACAATGAGCAGTTCTTC. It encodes CASSLIRYNEQFF.

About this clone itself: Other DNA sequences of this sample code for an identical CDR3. CDR3 nucleotides: TGTGCCAGCTCACCGGGGTTATACAATGAGCAGTTCTTC. Protein sequence: CASSPGLYNEQFF. The chain carries TRBV18 and TRBJ2-1; no clear D. The CDR3 is 13 residues long. Trimming removed 3 bases at V and 4 bases at J, with 7 bases between. The germline V gene has CDR1 KGHSH and CDR2 LQKENI.

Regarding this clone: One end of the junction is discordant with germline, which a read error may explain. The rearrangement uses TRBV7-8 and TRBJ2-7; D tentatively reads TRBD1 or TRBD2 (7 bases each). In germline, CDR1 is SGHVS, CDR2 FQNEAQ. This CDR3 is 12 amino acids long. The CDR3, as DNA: TGTGCCAGCAGCTCCAGGGGGGGGCTCCGCGCTTTC. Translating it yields CASSSRGGLRAF. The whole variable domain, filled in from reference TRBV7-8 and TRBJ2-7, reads GAGVSQSPRYKVAKRGQDVALRCDPISGHVSLFWYQQALGQGPEFLTYFQNEAQLDKSGLPSDRFFAERPEGSVSTLKIQRTQQEDSAVYLCASSSRGGLRAFGPGTRLTVT.

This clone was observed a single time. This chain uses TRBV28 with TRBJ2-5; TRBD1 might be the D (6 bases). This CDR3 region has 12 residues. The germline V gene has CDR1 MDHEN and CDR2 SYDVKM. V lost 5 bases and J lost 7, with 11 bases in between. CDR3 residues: CASSLRGSTQYF. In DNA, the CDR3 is TGTGCCAGCAGTCTCAGGGGATCGACCCAGTACTTC.

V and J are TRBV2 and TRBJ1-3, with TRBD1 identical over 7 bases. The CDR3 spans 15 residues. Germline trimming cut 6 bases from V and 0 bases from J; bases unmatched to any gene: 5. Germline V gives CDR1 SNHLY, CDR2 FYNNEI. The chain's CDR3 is CASRRGTVSGNTIYF. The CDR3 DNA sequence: TGTGCCAGCAGGCGAGGGACAGTCTCTGGAAACACCATATATTTT.

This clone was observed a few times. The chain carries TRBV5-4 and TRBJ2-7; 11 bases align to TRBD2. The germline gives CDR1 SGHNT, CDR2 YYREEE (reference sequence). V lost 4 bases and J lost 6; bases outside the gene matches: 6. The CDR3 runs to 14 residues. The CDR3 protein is CASSPSGRLGEQYF. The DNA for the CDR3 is TGTGCCAGCAGCCCTAGCGGGAGGTTAGGCGAGCAGTACTTC.

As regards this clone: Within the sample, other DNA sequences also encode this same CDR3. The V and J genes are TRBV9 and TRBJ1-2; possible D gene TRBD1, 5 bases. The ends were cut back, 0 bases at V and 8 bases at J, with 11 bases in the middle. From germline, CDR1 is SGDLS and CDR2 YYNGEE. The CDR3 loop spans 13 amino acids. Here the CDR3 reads CASSVDQGGGYTF. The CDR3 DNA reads TGTGCCAGCAGCGTAGATCAGGGAGGAGGCTACACCTTC.

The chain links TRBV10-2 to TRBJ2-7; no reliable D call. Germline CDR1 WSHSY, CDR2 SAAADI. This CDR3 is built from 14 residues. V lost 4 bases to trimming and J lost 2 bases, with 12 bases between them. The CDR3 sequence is CASSGFRLAYEQYF. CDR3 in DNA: TGCGCCAGCAGTGGATTTCGGCTAGCCTACGAGCAGTACTTC.

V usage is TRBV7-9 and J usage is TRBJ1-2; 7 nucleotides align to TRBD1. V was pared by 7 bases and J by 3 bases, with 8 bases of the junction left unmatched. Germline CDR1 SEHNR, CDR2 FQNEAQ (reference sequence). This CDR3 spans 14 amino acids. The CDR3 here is CASNQQGTYYGYTF. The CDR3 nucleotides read TGTGCCAGCAACCAACAGGGGACGTACTATGGCTACACCTTC.

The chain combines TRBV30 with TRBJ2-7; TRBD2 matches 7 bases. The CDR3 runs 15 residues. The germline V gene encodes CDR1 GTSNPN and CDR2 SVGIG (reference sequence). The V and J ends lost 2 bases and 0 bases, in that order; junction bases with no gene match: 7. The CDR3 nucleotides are TGTGCCTGGAGTAGGCCAGCGGGGACCTCCTACGAGCAGTACTTC. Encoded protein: CAWSRPAGTSYEQYF.

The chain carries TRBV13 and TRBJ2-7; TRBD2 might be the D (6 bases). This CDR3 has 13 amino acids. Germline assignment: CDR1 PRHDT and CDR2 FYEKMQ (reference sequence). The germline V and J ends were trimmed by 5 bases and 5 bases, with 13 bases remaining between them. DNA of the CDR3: TGTGCCAGCAGCCCCACGGAGCGGGACGAGCAGTACTTC. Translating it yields CASSPTERDEQYF.

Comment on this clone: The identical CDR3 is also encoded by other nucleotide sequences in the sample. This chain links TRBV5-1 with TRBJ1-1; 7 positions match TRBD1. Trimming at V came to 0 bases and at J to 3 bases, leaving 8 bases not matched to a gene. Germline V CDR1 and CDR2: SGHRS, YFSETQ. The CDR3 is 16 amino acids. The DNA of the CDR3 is TGCGCCAGCAGCTTGGGGCAGGGGGTTAGGGACACTGAAGCTTTCTTT. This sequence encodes CASSLGQGVRDTEAFF.

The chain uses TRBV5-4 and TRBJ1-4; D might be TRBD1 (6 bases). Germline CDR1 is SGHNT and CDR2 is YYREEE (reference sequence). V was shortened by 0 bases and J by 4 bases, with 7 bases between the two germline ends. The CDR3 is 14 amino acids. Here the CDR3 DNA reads TGTGCCAGCAGCTTGGGCAGGGGTAATGAAAAACTGTTTTTT. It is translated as CASSLGRGNEKLFF.

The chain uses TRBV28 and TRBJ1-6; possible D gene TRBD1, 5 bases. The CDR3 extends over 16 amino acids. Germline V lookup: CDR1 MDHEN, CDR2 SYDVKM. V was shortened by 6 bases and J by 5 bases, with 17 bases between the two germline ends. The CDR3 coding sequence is TGTGCCAGCAGCTTACCAACGACAGCAGATAATTCACCCCTCCACTTT. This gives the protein CASSLPTTADNSPLHF. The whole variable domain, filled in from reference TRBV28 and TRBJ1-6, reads DVKVTQSSRYLVKRTGEKVFLECVQDMDHENMFWYRQDPGLGLRLIYFSYDVKMKEKGDIPEGYSVSREKKERFSLILESASTNQTSMYLCASSLPTTADNSPLHFGNGTRLTVT.

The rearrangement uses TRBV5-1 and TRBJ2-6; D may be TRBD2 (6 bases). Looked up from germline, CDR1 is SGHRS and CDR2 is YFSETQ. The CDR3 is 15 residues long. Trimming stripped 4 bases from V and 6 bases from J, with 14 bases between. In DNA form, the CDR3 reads TGCGCCAGCAGCCCTGCACGGGGGTTGGCCAACGTCCTGACTTTC. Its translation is CASSPARGLANVLTF.

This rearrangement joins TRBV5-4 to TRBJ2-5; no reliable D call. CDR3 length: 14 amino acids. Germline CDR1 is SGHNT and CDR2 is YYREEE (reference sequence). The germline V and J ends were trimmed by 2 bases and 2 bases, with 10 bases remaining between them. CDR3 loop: CASSFPAVQETQYF. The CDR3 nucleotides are TGTGCCAGCAGCTTCCCCGCAGTTCAAGAGACCCAGTACTTC.

CDR3 in amino acids: CASSLGTADVAYEQYF. As DNA, the CDR3 is TGTGCCAGCAGTTTGGGGACAGCCGACGTAGCCTACGAGCAGTACTTC. V usage is TRBV28 and J usage is TRBJ2-7, with 7 bases fitting TRBD1. Trimming cost V 3 bases and J 2 bases; bases outside gene matches: 10. Per the germline V gene, CDR1 is MDHEN and CDR2 is SYDVKM. The length of the CDR3 is 16 residues. Looking up the rest from reference TRBV28 and TRBJ2-7 gives the full variable domain: DVKVTQSSRYLVKRTGEKVFLECVQDMDHENMFWYRQDPGLGLRLIYFSYDVKMKEKGDIPEGYSVSREKKERFSLILESASTNQTSMYLCASSLGTADVAYEQYFGPGTRLTVT.

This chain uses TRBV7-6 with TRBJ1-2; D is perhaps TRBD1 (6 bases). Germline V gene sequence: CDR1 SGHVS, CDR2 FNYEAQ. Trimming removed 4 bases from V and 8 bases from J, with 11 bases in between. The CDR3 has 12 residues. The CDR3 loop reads CASSSQGKGYTF. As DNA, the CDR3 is TGTGCCAGCAGCTCACAGGGAAAGGGCTACACCTTC.

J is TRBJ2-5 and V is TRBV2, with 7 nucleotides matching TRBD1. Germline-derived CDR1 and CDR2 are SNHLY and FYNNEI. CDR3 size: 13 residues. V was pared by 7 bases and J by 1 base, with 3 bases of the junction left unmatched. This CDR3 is CASIRDSQETQYF. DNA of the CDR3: TGTGCCAGCATTCGGGACAGCCAAGAGACCCAGTACTTC.

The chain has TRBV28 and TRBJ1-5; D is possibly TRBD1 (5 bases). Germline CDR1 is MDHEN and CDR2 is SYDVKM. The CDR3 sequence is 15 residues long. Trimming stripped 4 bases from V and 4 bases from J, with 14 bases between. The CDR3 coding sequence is TGTGCCAGCAGTTCCGAGAGGGGCCGGAATCAGCCCCAGCATTTT. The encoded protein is CASSSERGRNQPQHF.

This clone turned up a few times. The DNA for the CDR3 is TGTGCCAGCACCAACCAGGGAAACACCGGGGAGCTGTTTTTT. Protein: CASTNQGNTGELFF. The rearrangement joins TRBV7-6 to TRBJ2-2; D may be TRBD1 (5 bases). The V end was cut by 7 bases, the J end by 2 bases, with 11 bases between. The V gene's germline CDR1 is SGHVS and CDR2 FNYEAQ. The CDR3 is 14 amino acids.

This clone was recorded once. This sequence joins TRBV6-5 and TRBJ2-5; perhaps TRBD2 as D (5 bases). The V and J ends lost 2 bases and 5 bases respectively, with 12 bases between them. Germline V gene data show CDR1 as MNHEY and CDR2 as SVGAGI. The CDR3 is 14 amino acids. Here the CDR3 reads CASSYAGRGETQYF. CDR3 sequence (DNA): TGTGCCAGCAGTTACGCGGGCCGAGGGGAGACCCAGTACTTC.